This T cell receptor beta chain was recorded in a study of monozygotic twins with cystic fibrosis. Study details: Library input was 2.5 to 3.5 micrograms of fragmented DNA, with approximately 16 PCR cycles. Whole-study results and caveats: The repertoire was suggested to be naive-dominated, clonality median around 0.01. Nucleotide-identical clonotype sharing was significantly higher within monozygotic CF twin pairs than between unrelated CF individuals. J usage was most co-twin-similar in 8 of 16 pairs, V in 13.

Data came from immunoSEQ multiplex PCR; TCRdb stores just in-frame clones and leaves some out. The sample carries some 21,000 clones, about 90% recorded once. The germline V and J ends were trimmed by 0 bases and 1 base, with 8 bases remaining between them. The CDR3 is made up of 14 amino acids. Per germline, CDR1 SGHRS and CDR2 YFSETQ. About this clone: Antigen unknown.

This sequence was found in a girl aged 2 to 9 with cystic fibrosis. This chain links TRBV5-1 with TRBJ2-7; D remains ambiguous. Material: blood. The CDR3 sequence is CASSLVVGSYEQYF. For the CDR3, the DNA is TGCGCCAGCAGCTTGGTTGTAGGGTCCTACGAGCAGTACTTC.